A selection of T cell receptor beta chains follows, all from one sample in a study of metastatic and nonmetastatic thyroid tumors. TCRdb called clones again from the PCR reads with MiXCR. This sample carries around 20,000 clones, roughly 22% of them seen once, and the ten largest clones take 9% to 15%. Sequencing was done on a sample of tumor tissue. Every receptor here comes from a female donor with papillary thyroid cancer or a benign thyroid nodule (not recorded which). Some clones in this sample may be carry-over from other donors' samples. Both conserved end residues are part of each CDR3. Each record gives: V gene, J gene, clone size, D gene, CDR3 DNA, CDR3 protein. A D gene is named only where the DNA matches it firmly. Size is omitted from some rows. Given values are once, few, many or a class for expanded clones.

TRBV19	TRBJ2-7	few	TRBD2	TGTGCCAGTAGTATCTCGACTAGCGACTCCTACGAGCAGTACTTC	CASSISTSDSYEQYF
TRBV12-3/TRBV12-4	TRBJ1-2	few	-	TGTGCCAGCAGTTCTCGGGGGCAGGTGGGCTACACCTTC	CASSSRGQVGYTF
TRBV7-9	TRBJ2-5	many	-	TGTGCCAGCAGTCCAAGCCTCCGGGCCCTGGGAGAGACCCAGTACTTC	CASSPSLRALGETQYF
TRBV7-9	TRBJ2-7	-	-	TGTGCCAGCAGCTCCGGACACGTTTCCTACGAGCAGTACTTC	CASSSGHVSYEQYF
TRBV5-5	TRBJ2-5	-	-	TGTGCCAGCAGCTTGTCTACCCTAGAGACCCAGTACTTC	CASSLSTLETQYF
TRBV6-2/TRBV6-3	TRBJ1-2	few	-	TGTGCCAGCAGCCGGTCCTATGGCTACACCTTC	CASSRSYGYTF
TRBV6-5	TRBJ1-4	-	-	TGTGCCAGCAGCCGACAGTTTAATGAAAAACTGTTTTTT	CASSRQFNEKLFF
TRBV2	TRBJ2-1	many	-	TGTGCCAGCAGTGAAGCGGACTACCTCTACAATGAGCAGTTCTTC	CASSEADYLYNEQFF
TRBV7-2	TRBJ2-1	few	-	TGTGCCAGCAGCTCCTTAGTATATGAGCAGTTCTTC	CASSSLVYEQFF
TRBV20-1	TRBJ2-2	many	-	TGCAGTGCTAGAGAGGGACCCCAGGAGGAGCTGTTTTTT	CSAREGPQEELFF
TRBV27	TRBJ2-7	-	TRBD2	TGTGCCAGCAGATTATTCGGGACTAGCGGTGCCTACGAGCAGTACTTC	CASRLFGTSGAYEQYF
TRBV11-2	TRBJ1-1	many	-	TGTGCCAGCAGCTTACAGGGTATGAACACTGAAGCTTTCTTT	CASSLQGMNTEAFF
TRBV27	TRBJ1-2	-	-	TGTGCCACGAGGACAGAAAACTATGGCTACACCTTC	CATRTENYGYTF
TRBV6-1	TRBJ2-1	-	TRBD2	TGTGCCAGCAGTACCCTAGCGGGAGGAAGAAATGAGCAGTTCTTC	CASSTLAGGRNEQFF
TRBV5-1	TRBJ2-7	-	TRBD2	TGCGCCAGCAGCCAAGGGACTAGCGGGGTCGAGCAGTACTTC	CASSQGTSGVEQYF
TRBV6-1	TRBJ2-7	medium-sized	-	TGTGCCAGCCAACTAGACCACGAGCAGTACTTC	CASQLDHEQYF
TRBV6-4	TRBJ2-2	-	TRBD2	TGTGCCAGCAGCAGCGGGAGAGGGGAGCTGTTTTTT	CASSSGRGELFF
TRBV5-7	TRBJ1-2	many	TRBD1	TGTGCCAGCCAGAGCCAGGGGGGAAGCTATGGCTACACCTTC	CASQSQGGSYGYTF
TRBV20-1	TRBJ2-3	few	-	TGCAGTGCTTATCAGGGACTGGACCCCTACGATACGCAGTATTTT	CSAYQGLDPYDTQYF
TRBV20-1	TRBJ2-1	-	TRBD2	TGCAGTGCTCGACCCTGGGGTAGCGGGAGTGGATCCTACAATGAGCAGTTCTTC	CSARPWGSGSGSYNEQFF
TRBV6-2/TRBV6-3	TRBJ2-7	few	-	TGTGCCAGCAGTTACTCCCCGGGACACAACTACGAGCAGTACTTC	CASSYSPGHNYEQYF
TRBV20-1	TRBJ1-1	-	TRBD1	TGCAGTGCTAGATCCACAGGGGGCAACACTGAAGCTTTCTTT	CSARSTGGNTEAFF
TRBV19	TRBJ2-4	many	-	TGTGCCAGTAGTATTTTGGCGAACGGGGACATTCAGTACTTC	CASSILANGDIQYF
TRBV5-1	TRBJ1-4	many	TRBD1	TGCGCCAGCAGCAAGGGGGCGACTAATGAAAAACTGTTTTTT	CASSKGATNEKLFF
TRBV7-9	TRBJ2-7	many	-	TGTGCCAGCAGCAAGGCGGCAGACGGCTCCTACGAGCAGTACTTC	CASSKAADGSYEQYF
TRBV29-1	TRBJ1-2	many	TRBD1	TGCAGCGTCGACACCGGGACAGGGAAGGAGGGCTACACCTTC	CSVDTGTGKEGYTF
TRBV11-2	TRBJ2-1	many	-	TGTGCCAGCAGCTTCGGAGGTGGGAAGAGAGAGCAGTTCTTC	CASSFGGGKREQFF
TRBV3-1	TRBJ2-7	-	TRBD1	TGTGCCAGCAGGCGAACAGGGGGCAGCTACGAGCAGTACTTC	CASRRTGGSYEQYF
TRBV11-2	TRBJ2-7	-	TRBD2	TGTGCCAGCAGCCCGTCTAGCGGGAGCTACGAGCAGTACTTC	CASSPSSGSYEQYF
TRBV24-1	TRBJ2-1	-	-	TGTGCCACCAGTGACAACCTAGCAGGAGGGAGATACAATGAGCAGTTCTTC	CATSDNLAGGRYNEQFF
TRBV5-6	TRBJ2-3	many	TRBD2	TGTGCCAGCAGCAGACGACTAGCGGGAGGGACAGATACGCAGTATTTT	CASSRRLAGGTDTQYF
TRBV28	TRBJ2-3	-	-	TGTGCCACATGGGTATCGGGAGTCTCAGATACGCAGTATTTT	CATWVSGVSDTQYF
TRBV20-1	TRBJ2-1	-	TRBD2	TGCAGTGCTTGGAGTCCAGCGGGAGACAATGAGCAGTTCTTC	CSAWSPAGDNEQFF
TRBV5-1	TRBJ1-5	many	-	TGCGCCAGCAGACCCGGGGATTTT	CASRPGDF
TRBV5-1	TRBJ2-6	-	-	TGCGCCAGCGAAACAGTCTCTGGGGCCAACGTCCTGACTTTC	CASETVSGANVLTF
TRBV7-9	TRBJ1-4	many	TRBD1	TGTGCCAGCAGCGTCACAGGGGGTGAAAAACTGTTTTTT	CASSVTGGEKLFF
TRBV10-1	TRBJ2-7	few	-	TGCGCCAGCAGTGAGGCCCCCTCTTACGGGCAGTACTTC	CASSEAPSYGQYF
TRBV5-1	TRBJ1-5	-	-	TGCGCCAGCAGCTTGTCGGGCAATCAGCCCCAGCATTTT	CASSLSGNQPQHF
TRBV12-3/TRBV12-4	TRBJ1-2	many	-	TGTGCCAGCAGGGTACAGGGAAGGGGTTACTATGGCTACACCTTC	CASRVQGRGYYGYTF
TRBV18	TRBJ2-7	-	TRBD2	TGCGCCAGCTCACCGGGAGGAGCCCACTCCTACGAGCAGTACTTC	CASSPGGAHSYEQYF
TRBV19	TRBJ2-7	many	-	TGTGCCAGTAGTTTGGTACAGGTGGCGTACGAGCAGTACTTC	CASSLVQVAYEQYF
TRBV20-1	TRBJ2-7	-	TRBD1	TGCAGTGCTTACAGGGGGCTCGAGCAGTACTTC	CSAYRGLEQYF
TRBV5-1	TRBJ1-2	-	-	TGCGCCAGCAGCTTGGACAGGGCTAACTATGGCTACACCTTC	CASSLDRANYGYTF